These 4 T cell receptor beta chains originate from one sample sequenced in a study of metastatic and nonmetastatic thyroid tumors. All patients were treatment-naive before thyroid surgery. MiXCR was used by TCRdb to re-call the PCR reads. The sample lists tens of thousands of clones; 20% to 25% were seen once. Sequenced material: blood. The receptors stem from a female donor with papillary thyroid cancer or a benign thyroid nodule (not recorded which). Some clones in this sample may be carry-over from other donors' samples.

This clone was seen at least ten times. The chain links TRBV20-1 to TRBJ1-2; 7 nucleotides agree with TRBD1. V lost 3 bases, J lost 5 bases, and 6 bases stayed unmatched. CDR3 size: 13 residues. Germline-derived CDR1 and CDR2 are DFQATT and SNEGSKA (reference sequence). CDR3 DNA sequence: TGCAGTGCTAGGGGGGACAGCGCTTATGGCTACACCTTC. Its translation is CSARGDSAYGYTF.

Relative to its sample, this clone is medium-sized (0.01 to 0.1%). This chain joins TRBV6-1 and TRBJ1-2, with TRBD1 as a possible D gene (5 bases). The CDR3 loop spans 14 amino acids. Per the germline V gene, CDR1 is MNHNS and CDR2 is SASEGT. Trimming left V 2 bases short and J 4 bases short, with 11 bases between. This CDR3 is CASSERTPVYGYTF. CDR3 nucleotides: TGTGCCAGCAGTGAACGGACACCAGTCTATGGCTACACCTTC.

This clone was seen repeatedly, ten times or more. The same CDR3 also results from other DNA sequences found in this sample. The rearrangement joins TRBV10-1 to TRBJ2-5, with D possibly being TRBD2 (5 bases). Germline CDR1 reads WNHNN; CDR2 reads SYGVQD (reference sequence). The V and J ends lost 3 bases and 4 bases respectively, with 15 bases between them. The CDR3 has 15 amino acids. CDR3 bases: TGCGCCAGCAGTGAACGGGGTACCTCGGGAGAGACCCAGTACTTC. Amino acids: CASSERGTSGETQYF.

This clone was seen repeatedly, ten times or more. This chain joins TRBV12-3 or TRBV12-4 and TRBJ1-5, with TRBD1 matching 12 bases. The CDR3 covers 15 residues. The V and J ends lost 3 bases and 6 bases, in that order; junction bases with no gene match: 3. The CDR3 reads CASSLGTGGSQPQHF. In DNA, the CDR3 is TGTGCCAGCAGTTTGGGGACAGGGGGCAGTCAGCCCCAGCATTTT.